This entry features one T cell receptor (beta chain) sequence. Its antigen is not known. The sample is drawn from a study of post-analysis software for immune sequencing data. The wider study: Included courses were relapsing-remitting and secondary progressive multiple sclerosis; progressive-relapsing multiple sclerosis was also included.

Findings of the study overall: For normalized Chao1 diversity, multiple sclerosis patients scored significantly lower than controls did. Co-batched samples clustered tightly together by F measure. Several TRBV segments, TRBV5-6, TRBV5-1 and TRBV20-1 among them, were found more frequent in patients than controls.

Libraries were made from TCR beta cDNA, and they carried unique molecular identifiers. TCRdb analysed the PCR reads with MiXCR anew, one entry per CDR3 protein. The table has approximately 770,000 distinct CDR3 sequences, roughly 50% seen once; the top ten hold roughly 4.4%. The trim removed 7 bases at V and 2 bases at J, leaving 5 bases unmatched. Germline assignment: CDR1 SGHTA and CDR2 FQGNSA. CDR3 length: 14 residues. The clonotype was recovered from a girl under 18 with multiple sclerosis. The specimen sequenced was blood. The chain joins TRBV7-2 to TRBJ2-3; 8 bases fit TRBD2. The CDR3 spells CASMGRGATDTQYF. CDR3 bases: TGTGCCAGCATGGGGCGGGGGGCCACAGATACGCAGTATTTT.